Each of the 31 T cell receptor beta chains below was sequenced from the same sample in a study of CD8+ T cells in alopecia areata. The treatment denotes: oral pan-JAK inhibitor, 5-10 mg twice daily. Reverse transcribed after extraction, RNA yielded cDNA as the sequencing template. The protocol was immunoSEQ multiplex PCR, while the TCRdb copy is restricted to in-frame clones and leaves out a portion. Of under 250,000 clones in the sample, around 57% were seen once. Sequencing used CD4+ T cells sorted from blood, obtained at week 4, from a patient treated with tofacitinib. The receptors were gathered from a human donor with alopecia areata.

The rearrangement uses TRBV7-2 and TRBJ2-3, with 8 nucleotides matching TRBD2. Germline V gene sequence: CDR1 SGHTA, CDR2 FQGNSA. This CDR3 contains 16 residues. Trimming at V came to 2 bases and at J to 1 base, leaving 5 bases not matched to a gene. The CDR3 DNA follows: TGTGCCAGCAGCTTAACTAGCGGAAAAGGCACAGATACGCAGTATTTT. Amino acid sequence: CASSLTSGKGTDTQYF.

The chain has TRBV29-1 and TRBJ2-7; D might be TRBD1 (5 bases). The ends were cut back, 4 bases at V and 0 bases at J, with 10 bases in the middle. Germline loops: CDR1 SQVTM, CDR2 ANQGSEA. The CDR3 spans 13 residues. The CDR3 is CSVGGRASYEQYF. CDR3 DNA: TGCAGCGTTGGAGGCAGGGCCTCCTACGAGCAGTACTTC.

The chain combines TRBV15 with TRBJ2-3; unclear D gene. The germline CDR1 and CDR2 sequences are LNHNV and YYDKDF (reference sequence). The CDR3 runs to 15 residues. V lost 1 base and J lost 0, with 8 bases in between. CDR3 loop: CATSRAPTSTDTQYF. As DNA, the CDR3 is TGTGCCACCAGCAGAGCACCAACTAGCACAGATACGCAGTATTTT. The variable domain in full, with the rest retrieved from reference TRBV15 and TRBJ2-3, is DAMVIQNPRYQVTQFGKPVTLSCSQTLNHNVMYWYQQKSSQAPKLLFHYYDKDFNNEADTPDNFQSRRPNTSFCFLDIRSPGLGDTAMYLCATSRAPTSTDTQYFGPGTRLTVL.

The chain is built from TRBV5-1 and TRBJ1-5; 7 bases are a match to TRBD1. CDR1 and CDR2 from the germline V gene are SGHRS and YFSETQ. The CDR3 consists of 13 residues. J lost 5 bases, V lost 3 bases, and 2 bases had no gene match. Written as DNA, the CDR3 is TGCGCCAGCAGCTGGGACAGCGATCAGCCCCAGCATTTT. Translated: CASSWDSDQPQHF.

J is TRBJ2-1 and V is TRBV5-4; weak D call: TRBD1 (6 bases). V shed 4 bases and J shed 5 bases, with 16 bases lying between them. Germline V lookup: CDR1 SGHNT, CDR2 YYREEE (reference sequence). The CDR3 consists of 15 residues. CDR3 protein: CASSLRLGQNNEQFF. Here the CDR3 DNA reads TGTGCCAGCAGCCTCAGGTTAGGACAGAACAATGAGCAGTTCTTC. The entire variable domain, with the rest obtained from reference TRBV5-4 and TRBJ2-1, is as follows: ETGVTQSPTHLIKTRGQQVTLRCSSQSGHNTVSWYQQALGQGPQFIFQYYREEENGRGNFPPRFSGLQFPNYSSELNVNALELDDSALYLCASSLRLGQNNEQFFGPGTRLTVL.

This chain connects TRBV7-2 to TRBJ1-2; 9 bases line up with TRBD1. This CDR3 comprises 17 residues. After removal of 5 bases from V and 8 bases from J, the junction contained 18 bases not matched to a gene. Germline assignment: CDR1 SGHTA and CDR2 FQGNSA. The chain's CDR3 is CASSPQSTGTGLGGYTF. CDR3 DNA: TGTGCCAGCAGCCCACAATCTACCGGGACAGGGTTAGGAGGCTACACCTTC.

This chain links TRBV19 with TRBJ1-1; the D is unclear. V was trimmed by 8 bases and J by 2 bases, leaving 12 bases between them. CDR1 LNHDA and CDR2 SQIVND come from the germline V gene (reference sequence). The CDR3 is 13 residues long. CDR3 sequence (DNA): TGTGCCAGTGGACCCCATCTCAACACTGAAGCTTTCTTT. It is translated as CASGPHLNTEAFF.

This chain links TRBV29-1 with TRBJ1-2, with a tentative D call TRBD1 (5 bases). The germline V gene has CDR1 SQVTM and CDR2 ANQGSEA. The CDR3 contains 13 residues. Trimming stripped 4 bases from V and 4 bases from J, with 13 bases between. CDR3 sequence: CSVVGGASYGYTF. The CDR3, as DNA: TGCAGCGTTGTTGGAGGGGCTTCCTATGGCTACACCTTC. Using reference TRBV29-1 and TRBJ1-2 for the parts outside the CDR3, the full variable domain is SAVISQKPSRDICQRGTSLTIQCQVDSQVTMMFWYRQQPGQSLTLIATANQGSEATYESGFVIDKFPISRPNLTFSTLTVSNMSPEDSSIYLCSVVGGASYGYTFGSGTRLTVV.

This clone was counted only a few times. This chain joins TRBV11-2 and TRBJ2-5; D might be TRBD1 (5 bases). CDR1 SGHAT and CDR2 FQNNGV come from the germline V gene. The CDR3 totals 14 residues. The V end was cut by 6 bases, the J end by 5 bases, with 16 bases between. The CDR3 DNA is TGTGCCAGCAGAAGACAGTCCTCGATCGAGACCCAGTACTTC. Amino acids: CASRRQSSIETQYF.

The gene calls are TRBV6-6 and TRBJ2-3, with 10 bases matching TRBD1. The V segment lost 6 bases and the J segment 7 bases; nucleotides outside the gene matches: 10. Germline CDR1 and CDR2: MNHNY and SVGAGI (reference sequence). The CDR3 loop spans 15 amino acids. In DNA form, the CDR3 reads TGTGCCAGCAGCCGCCGGGACAGGGGAGGGAATACGCAGTATTTT. Translation: CASSRRDRGGNTQYF.

This clone came up a few times. The identical CDR3 is also encoded by other nucleotide sequences in the sample. The chain recombines TRBV29-1 with TRBJ2-7; D may be TRBD1 or TRBD2 (5 bases each). Germline CDR1 reads SQVTM; CDR2 reads ANQGSEA. V lost 3 bases and J lost 2, with 5 bases in between. The CDR3 runs 11 residues. The CDR3 is CSVEGAYEQYF. Written as DNA, the CDR3 is TGCAGCGTTGAGGGGGCCTACGAGCAGTACTTC.

This clone was detected a few times. The J gene is TRBJ1-1, the V gene TRBV10-3; no clear D. Germline loops: CDR1 ENHRY, CDR2 SYGVKD. This CDR3 region has 13 residues. V was shortened by 3 bases and J by 0 bases, with 5 bases between the two germline ends. The DNA of the CDR3 is TGTGCCATCAGTGATCGGATGAACACTGAAGCTTTCTTT. Translation gives CAISDRMNTEAFF.

The chain employs TRBV29-1 and TRBJ2-7; D might be TRBD2 (6 bases). CDR1 is SQVTM, CDR2 ANQGSEA, per germline. This CDR3 spans 12 amino acids. V was trimmed by 6 bases and J by 2 bases, leaving 11 bases between them. DNA of the CDR3: TGCAGCGTGGAGGGTCCTACCTACGAGCAGTACTTC. This translates into CSVEGPTYEQYF.

The V and J genes are TRBV29-1 and TRBJ2-1, with 8 bases fitting TRBD1. V trimming: 3 bases; J trimming: 8 bases; junction bases outside the gene matches: 6. CDR1 and CDR2 from the germline V gene are SQVTM and ANQGSEA. The CDR3 totals 13 residues. The CDR3 is CSVEADRVHEQFF. The CDR3 nucleotides read TGCAGCGTTGAGGCGGACAGGGTGCATGAGCAGTTCTTC.

The rearrangement links TRBV7-9 to TRBJ1-6; D is uncertain. CDR3 length: 13 amino acids. The V end lost 5 bases, the J end lost 5 bases, and 7 bases lay between the germline ends. Germline V gene lookup returns CDR1 SEHNR and CDR2 FQNEAQ (reference sequence). The CDR3: CASSPEHNSPLHF. CDR3 DNA: TGTGCCAGCAGCCCGGAGCATAATTCACCCCTCCACTTT.

J is TRBJ2-3 and V is TRBV7-6; tentative D call: TRBD2 (6 bases). V lost 0 bases and J 1 base, leaving 14 bases between the germline ends. Germline V gene lookup returns CDR1 SGHVS and CDR2 FNYEAQ. This CDR3 region has 17 residues. In DNA, the CDR3 is TGTGCCAGCAGCTTAGCGGTTAATAGCGGAGGCACAGATACGCAGTATTTT. Protein: CASSLAVNSGGTDTQYF.

V gene TRBV29-1 combines with J gene TRBJ2-7; 10 bases are shared with TRBD1. Per the germline V gene, CDR1 is SQVTM and CDR2 is ANQGSEA. The trim removed 8 bases at V and 6 bases at J, leaving 28 bases unmatched. The CDR3 is made up of 19 amino acids. In DNA form, the CDR3 reads TGCAGCCTCCGGCGGAGGGGGGACAGGGGATTCTCAACCCCCTCCGAGCAGTACTTC. Translation: CSLRRRGDRGFSTPSEQYF.

This sequence joins TRBV7-3 and TRBJ2-6; D is undetermined. The CDR3 is made up of 17 amino acids. Deletions cut 3 bases from V and 0 bases from J, with 12 bases between. Germline V lookup: CDR1 SGHTA, CDR2 FQGTGA. CDR3 sequence reads: CASSFRPPVSGANVLTF. For the CDR3, the DNA is TGTGCCAGCAGCTTTCGTCCCCCCGTCTCTGGGGCCAACGTCCTGACTTTC.

The chain recombines TRBV2 with TRBJ1-2; D is uncertain. The CDR3 contains 14 residues. V gave up 6 bases and J gave up 5 bases, with 16 bases separating them. CDR1 SNHLY and CDR2 FYNNEI come from the germline V gene. The CDR3 loop is CASSGISDAYGYTF. Written as DNA, the CDR3 is TGTGCCAGCAGCGGGATATCGGACGCGTATGGCTACACCTTC.

In its sample, this clone was seen a few times. The chain uses TRBV20-1 and TRBJ2-7; possible D gene TRBD2, 5 bases. The V gene's germline CDR1 is DFQATT and CDR2 SNEGSKA (reference sequence). The CDR3 totals 11 residues. V gave up 5 bases and J gave up 9 bases, with 14 bases separating them. CDR3 bases: TGCAGTGCTCAAAAATTAGCGTTGCAGTACTTC. It is translated as CSAQKLALQYF.

The gene calls are TRBV5-1 and TRBJ2-5; D possibly matches TRBD1 or TRBD2 (6 bases each). From germline, CDR1 is SGHRS and CDR2 YFSETQ. The CDR3 totals 15 residues. Trimming removed 1 base at V and 2 bases at J, with 12 bases between. For the CDR3, the DNA is TGCGCCAGCAGCTTGACGGGGGCTAGACAAGAGACCCAGTACTTC. Translation gives CASSLTGARQETQYF.

The chain employs TRBV7-9 and TRBJ1-2; the D is unclear. The V end lost 1 base, the J end lost 4 bases, and 7 bases lay between the germline ends. The germline CDR1 and CDR2 sequences are SEHNR and FQNEAQ (reference sequence). The CDR3 loop spans 13 amino acids. CDR3 residues: CASSLETGYGYTF. The CDR3 DNA follows: TGTGCCAGCAGCTTAGAGACCGGCTATGGCTACACCTTC.

The DNA of the CDR3 is TGTGCCAGCAGCGTAGCTCTCCGAGGGGACGAGCAGTACTTC. This gives the protein CASSVALRGDEQYF. The chain joins TRBV9 to TRBJ2-7; D is possibly TRBD1 or TRBD2 (5 bases each). V gave up 0 bases and J gave up 5 bases, with 12 bases separating them. Germline V gene data show CDR1 as SGDLS and CDR2 as YYNGEE. This CDR3 is built from 14 residues. The whole variable domain, remainder taken from reference TRBV9 and TRBJ2-7, is DSGVTQTPKHLITATGQRVTLRCSPRSGDLSVYWYQQSLDQGLQFLIQYYNGEERAKGNILERFSAQQFPDLHSELNLSSLELGDSALYFCASSVALRGDEQYFGPGTRLTVT.

This chain uses TRBV6-1 with TRBJ2-6; D gene ambiguous. Trimming shortened V by 7 bases and J by 4 bases, and 14 bases separated the two germline ends. The CDR3 has 15 residues. Per the germline V gene, CDR1 is MNHNS and CDR2 is SASEGT. CDR3 protein: CASTTILGGANVLTF. For the CDR3, the DNA is TGTGCCAGCACCACCATCCTGGGGGGGGCCAACGTCCTGACTTTC.

This clone was recorded only once. V usage is TRBV27 and J usage is TRBJ1-5, with a possible D match to TRBD1 (6 bases). Trimming pared 5 bases from V and 6 bases from J, leaving 14 bases between. Germline loops: CDR1 MNHEY, CDR2 SMNVEV (reference sequence). The CDR3 is made up of 14 amino acids. DNA for the CDR3: TGTGCCAGCAGTCCTCAGGGGTATAGTCAGCCCCAGCATTTT. This gives the protein CASSPQGYSQPQHF.

This chain uses TRBV9 with TRBJ2-2; no firm D call. Germline-derived CDR1 and CDR2 are SGDLS and YYNGEE. This CDR3 has 16 amino acids. V lost 0 bases, J lost 3 bases, and 12 bases lay in between. The CDR3 reads CASSVDPTSDTGELFF. In DNA, the CDR3 is TGTGCCAGCAGCGTAGATCCGACTTCGGACACCGGGGAGCTGTTTTTT.

The gene calls are TRBV25-1 and TRBJ1-1; 7 nucleotides match TRBD1. There are 14 residues in the CDR3. The J segment lost 1 base and the V segment lost 6 bases, leaving 5 bases of the junction unmatched. CDR1 MGHDK and CDR2 SYGVNS come from the germline V gene. The CDR3 loop is CASREGQTNTEAFF. Written as DNA, the CDR3 is TGTGCCAGCAGAGAGGGACAGACGAACACTGAAGCTTTCTTT.

This clone was recorded at least ten times. This chain joins TRBV2 and TRBJ2-3, with a weak D call TRBD2 (6 bases). V dropped 3 bases and J dropped 4 bases, with 11 bases sitting between them. Germline CDR1 SNHLY, CDR2 FYNNEI. This CDR3 is built from 14 residues. Here the CDR3 DNA reads TGTGCCAGCAGTGAGGTAGCGGCTGCAGATACGCAGTATTTT. It yields the protein CASSEVAAADTQYF.

This rearrangement joins TRBV15 to TRBJ1-3; D is unresolved. V lost 1 base to trimming and J lost 0 bases, with 4 bases between them. The CDR3 is 14 residues long. The germline gives CDR1 LNHNV, CDR2 YYDKDF (reference sequence). The CDR3 loop reads CATSRANSGNTIYF. The CDR3 nucleotides are TGTGCCACCAGCAGAGCTAACTCTGGAAACACCATATATTTT.

The chain recombines TRBV4-3 with TRBJ2-5; D not certain. The germline V gene has CDR1 LGHNA and CDR2 YSLEER. This CDR3 is 14 amino acids long. Between the trimmed V and J ends, which lost 1 base and 1 base, there was a span of 7 bases. The CDR3 protein is CASSQGPGQETQYF. The CDR3 nucleotides are TGCGCCAGCAGCCAAGGCCCAGGCCAAGAGACCCAGTACTTC.

The rearrangement uses TRBV6-5 and TRBJ1-1; TRBD1 matches at 9 bases. J was trimmed by 1 base and V by 10 bases; bases with no gene match: 10. CDR1 and CDR2 from the germline V gene are MNHEY and SVGAGI. The CDR3 runs to 15 residues. This chain's CDR3 is CATKPTGGPNTEAFF. The CDR3 bases are TGTGCCACCAAACCGACAGGGGGTCCGAACACTGAAGCTTTCTTT.